The clone carrying this T cell receptor (beta chain) appeared a single time. The antigen remains undetermined. These data belong to a study of siplizumab effects on memory and regulatory T cells. Study-wide findings and caveats: Alloreactive clones mapping to unstimulated subsets formed only a minor fraction.

The table came from immunoSEQ multiplex PCR; TCRdb's copy has only in-frame clones and leaves some out. The sample contains about 110,000 clones, 80% to 95% of which appear only once. Deletions cut 5 bases from V and 4 bases from J, with 12 bases between. Germline V gene sequence: CDR1 SQVTM, CDR2 ANQGSEA. This CDR3 region has 13 residues. Sequenced sample: CD4+ T cells sorted from blood. The origin of this receptor is a human donor in good health. V gene TRBV29-1 combines with J gene TRBJ2-1; D possibly corresponds to TRBD1 (5 bases). The CDR3 nucleotides read TGCAGCGTTTCGACAGATAAGTACAATGAGCAGTTCTTC. Amino acids: CSVSTDKYNEQFF.